This entry features one TCR beta chain sequence. No antigen is known for it. Constant-region reverse primers amplified full-length variable regions, followed by semi-nested Nested Universal Primer A PCR. TCRdb redid the calling of the 5' RACE reads with MiXCR, one entry per CDR3 protein. The sample gives roughly 42,000 distinct CDR3 sequences, about 20% of which show up once; about 3.8% is in the top ten. Points from the study as a whole: Greatest tumor Treg TCR overlap was with tumor naive CD4+ cells. The larger-cohort validation was restricted to a single TCR beta V-J rearrangement rather than whole repertoires. Tumor memory CD4+ T cell TCR gene usage clustered with blood and lymph node memory CD4+ cells and lymph node naive CD4+ cells.

V lost 5 bases and J lost 5, with 22 bases in between. Per the germline V gene, CDR1 is SGHTA and CDR2 is FQGNSA. The CDR3 loop spans 16 amino acids. Treg sorting used a CD4+CD25+CD127-/low gate. This TCR derives from a female donor with breast cancer. The V call is TRBV7-2, the J call TRBJ2-7; D is perhaps TRBD1 (6 bases). The sample was Tregs sorted from blood. CDR3 sequence (DNA): TGTGCCAGCAGCCCTCACCCCGGGACAAAAAGCCACGAGCAGTACTTC. It yields the protein CASSPHPGTKSHEQYF.